A selection of T cell receptor beta chains follows, all from one sample in a study of preoperative IRX-2 immunotherapy in early breast cancer. Sequenced by immunoSEQ multiplex PCR; TCRdb stores in-frame clones only, minus some. The sample lists roughly 43,000 clones; less than 95% were seen once. The sample consisted of tumor tissue, taken after IRX-2 immunotherapy. These receptors all stem from a human donor with breast cancer. Both conserved end residues are trimmed from each CDR3. A D gene is named only where the DNA matches it firmly.

j_call v_call d_call cdr3_aa
TRBJ2-2 TRBV7-9 TRBD2 ATRLAERAGELF
TRBJ1-1 TRBV4-1 NA ASSQERVNTEAF
TRBJ1-6 TRBV19 TRBD1 ASSERQGISPLH
TRBJ1-1 TRBV5-1 NA ASSLTGMNTEAF
TRBJ1-6 TRBV19 NA ASSAPQGTSPLH
TRBJ2-1 TRBV5-6 NA ASSLVLLEQF
TRBJ1-2 TRBV6-1 TRBD1 ASSSLTGVSYGYT
TRBJ2-7 TRBV6-6 NA ASSSLRGTTYEQY
TRBJ1-6 TRBV7-9 NA ASSYLGDYNSPLH
TRBJ2-7 TRBV11-2 TRBD2 ASSLVTGRASREQY
TRBJ2-7 TRBV4-3 TRBD1 ASSQLTGGPNEQY
TRBJ2-4 TRBV11-2 NA ASSLVGGGDIQY
TRBJ2-7 TRBV15 NA ATSRDLDQSVQY
TRBJ2-2 TRBV5-1 NA ASSLWDGELF
TRBJ1-5 TRBV7-2 NA ASSFWDKNQPQH
TRBJ2-7 TRBV25-1 NA ASSDPTLDSANYEQY
TRBJ1-2 TRBV25-1 TRBD1 ASSDLGTAYGYT
TRBJ1-2 TRBV28 NA ASSDSYGYT
TRBJ2-1 TRBV28 TRBD2 ASSRQRELSNEQF
TRBJ2-7 TRBV5-1 TRBD1 ASSYSGQGWYEQY
TRBJ1-3 TRBV7-3 NA ASSLMRGSGNTIY
TRBJ2-5 TRBV28 NA ASSFTGEAETQY
TRBJ2-1 TRBV5-4 NA ASSLGVFEF
TRBJ2-3 TRBV7-3 NA ASSPAGQTTDTQY
TRBJ2-1 TRBV28 NA ASSEGGGAYNEQF
TRBJ2-7 TRBV6-5 NA ASSYGGSPYEQY
TRBJ2-3 TRBV7-2 TRBD1 ASSKGTGNTDTQY
TRBJ1-1 TRBV19 NA ASSVTGPAAF
TRBJ2-5 TRBV28 NA ARTSGGGETQY
TRBJ2-4 TRBV7-2 TRBD1 ASSSAGTGWQY
TRBJ1-1 TRBV7-9 NA ASSAGQYTEAF
TRBJ2-6 TRBV5-1 NA ASSLASGGSGANVLT
TRBJ2-3 TRBV2 TRBD1 ASRPTGGGYGTQY
TRBJ2-5 TRBV6-4 NA ASSDFLGSLEQY
TRBJ2-3 TRBV4-3 NA ATTSPGFDTQY
TRBJ1-5 TRBV27 NA ASSKGGPVDQPQH
TRBJ2-1 TRBV27 NA ASSRVDGESYNEQF
TRBJ2-3 TRBV7-3 NA ASSETGTTDTQY
TRBJ2-1 TRBV19 TRBD1 ASSFGTGSPNEQF
TRBJ2-3 TRBV4-3 NA ASSQGHRITDTQY
TRBJ1-5 TRBV27 NA ASSLVGGGNQPQH
TRBJ1-6 TRBV5-1 TRBD1 ASSPTDRGNSPLH
TRBJ2-1 TRBV9 NA ASSVGNWGLDDEQF
TRBJ1-1 TRBV4-3 NA ASSQDLAGVNTEAF
TRBJ2-7 TRBV10-3 NA AIMRGDYEQY
TRBJ2-6 TRBV2 NA ASLTGSFSGANVLT
NA TRBV28 NA ASSFFIAPAYEQY
TRBJ1-1 TRBV27 NA ASRGGMNTEAF
TRBJ1-1 TRBV10-2 NA ASRTVNTEAF